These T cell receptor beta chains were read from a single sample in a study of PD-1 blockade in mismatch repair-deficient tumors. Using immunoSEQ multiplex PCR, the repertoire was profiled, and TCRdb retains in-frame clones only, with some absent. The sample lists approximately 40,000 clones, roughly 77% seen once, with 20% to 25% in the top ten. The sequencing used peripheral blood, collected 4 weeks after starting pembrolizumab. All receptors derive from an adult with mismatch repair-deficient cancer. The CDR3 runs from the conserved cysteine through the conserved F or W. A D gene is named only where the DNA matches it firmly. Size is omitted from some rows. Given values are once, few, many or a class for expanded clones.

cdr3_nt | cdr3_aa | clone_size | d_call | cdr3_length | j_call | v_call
TGTGCCAGCAGTGTACTAGCGGGAGTGGAGTTCTCCTACGAGCAGTACTTC | CASSVLAGVEFSYEQYF | NA | TRBD2 | 17 | TRBJ2-7 | TRBV6-1
TGTGCCAGCAGTTTGGTGTGGGGGGAGGACTATGGCTACACCTTC | CASSLVWGEDYGYTF | NA | NA | 15 | TRBJ1-2 | TRBV28
TGTGCCAGCAGTTACGACAGAGAGTCCTATGGCTACACCTTC | CASSYDRESYGYTF | NA | NA | 14 | TRBJ1-2 | TRBV6-5
TGCAGCGTTGTCGGAGACCAGATAGCCAAAAACATTCAGTACTTC | CSVVGDQIAKNIQYF | NA | NA | 15 | TRBJ2-4 | TRBV29-1
TGCGCCAGCAGCTTGGAGGGACAGGGAGGTCAGCCCCAGCATTTT | CASSLEGQGGQPQHF | NA | TRBD1 | 15 | TRBJ1-5 | TRBV5-1
TGTGCCATCAGTCCCGGGAGAACCTACGAGCAGTACTTC | CAISPGRTYEQYF | NA | NA | 13 | TRBJ2-7 | TRBV10-3
TGTGCCGCAGCGAGTCCGGTTGAGCAGTTCTTC | CAAASPVEQFF | few | NA | 11 | TRBJ2-1 | TRBV10-3
TGCGCCAGCAGCCAAGGCCTATGGGCTAGACAAGAGACCCAGTACTTC | CASSQGLWARQETQYF | once | NA | 16 | TRBJ2-5 | TRBV4-3
TGTGCCAGCCGACTAGCCCAAATCGGGGAGCAGTACTTC | CASRLAQIGEQYF | NA | TRBD2 | 13 | TRBJ2-7 | TRBV2
TGTGCCATCAGTGAGTCGGTACAGGGGGCCTCCGAGCAGTACTTC | CAISESVQGASEQYF | NA | TRBD1 | 15 | TRBJ2-7 | TRBV10-3
TGTGCCAGCCTCTCTTTGGCTCCCCTAACCTACAATGAGCAGTTCTTC | CASLSLAPLTYNEQFF | NA | NA | 16 | TRBJ2-1 | TRBV28
TGTGCCAGTAGTACCGGACAGGGGGCTTCGAGGGATGGCTACACCTTC | CASSTGQGASRDGYTF | NA | TRBD1 | 16 | TRBJ1-2 | TRBV19
TGTGCCAGCGGGAGCCAAGAGACCCAGTACTTC | CASGSQETQYF | NA | NA | 11 | TRBJ2-5 | TRBV6-6
TGTGCCAGCAGTTCCGTCACTAGCGGGAGATACAATGAGCAGTTCTTC | CASSSVTSGRYNEQFF | once | TRBD2 | 16 | TRBJ2-1 | TRBV28
TGTGCCAGTACCGAAAACCAGGGGGCTGGTGAAAAACTGTTTTTT | CASTENQGAGEKLFF | NA | TRBD1 | 15 | TRBJ1-4 | TRBV2
TGTGCCTGGGACCGTCCGGGACTAGCGGGAGGAGAGACCCAGTACTTC | CAWDRPGLAGGETQYF | NA | TRBD2 | 16 | TRBJ2-5 | TRBV30
TGTGCCAGCAGCTTAGAGGTTTACGTAGTAAAGACCGGGGAGCTGTTTTTT | CASSLEVYVVKTGELFF | NA | NA | 17 | TRBJ2-2 | TRBV7-9
TGTGCCAGCAGCCTTATTATTTCCGGGGCTGGGGTGGAGACCCAGTACTTC | CASSLIISGAGVETQYF | NA | NA | 17 | TRBJ2-5 | TRBV5-6
TGTGCCAGCAGTTACACAGGGTACAATCAGCCCCAGCATTTT | CASSYTGYNQPQHF | medium-sized | NA | 14 | TRBJ1-5 | TRBV6-5
TGTGCCAGTAGTTTCGTGAACTCCTACAATGAGCAGTTCTTC | CASSFVNSYNEQFF | NA | NA | 14 | TRBJ2-1 | TRBV19
TGTGCCAGCAGCTGGAGTTCCGACAGTCGCTATGGCTACACCTTC | CASSWSSDSRYGYTF | NA | NA | 15 | TRBJ1-2 | TRBV7-2
TGTGCCAGCAGCTTAGCCAGGACTAGCGGGAACGAGCAGTACTTC | CASSLARTSGNEQYF | NA | TRBD2 | 15 | TRBJ2-7 | TRBV7-2
TGTGCCAGCAGCTATATGGCGGTTTACGAGCAGTACTTC | CASSYMAVYEQYF | NA | NA | 13 | TRBJ2-7 | TRBV7-2
TGTGCCAGCACCCGTTTGAGGCAGGGCCGCTACAATGAGCAGTTCTTC | CASTRLRQGRYNEQFF | NA | NA | 16 | TRBJ2-1 | TRBV11-2
TGTGCCAGCAGCTTAGACGGACTAGCGGGACAGAGAGATACGCAGTATTTT | CASSLDGLAGQRDTQYF | NA | TRBD2 | 17 | TRBJ2-3 | TRBV7-3
TGTGCCAGTAGTATCCCCGCCAGGGAGCATCAGCCCCAGCATTTT | CASSIPAREHQPQHF | many | NA | 15 | TRBJ1-5 | TRBV19
TGTGCCAGCAGCTTAGGAGCCAGGGGGGGATACGAGCAGTACTTC | CASSLGARGGYEQYF | NA | NA | 15 | TRBJ2-7 | TRBV11-2
TGTGCCAGCAGCTTTGGGACAGTTAATCAGCCCCAGCATTTT | CASSFGTVNQPQHF | once | TRBD1 | 14 | TRBJ1-5 | TRBV5-6
TGTGCCAGCAGTTTAAGGCTCGGGACTAGCGAGGGGGAGACCCAGTACTTC | CASSLRLGTSEGETQYF | NA | TRBD2 | 17 | TRBJ2-5 | TRBV28